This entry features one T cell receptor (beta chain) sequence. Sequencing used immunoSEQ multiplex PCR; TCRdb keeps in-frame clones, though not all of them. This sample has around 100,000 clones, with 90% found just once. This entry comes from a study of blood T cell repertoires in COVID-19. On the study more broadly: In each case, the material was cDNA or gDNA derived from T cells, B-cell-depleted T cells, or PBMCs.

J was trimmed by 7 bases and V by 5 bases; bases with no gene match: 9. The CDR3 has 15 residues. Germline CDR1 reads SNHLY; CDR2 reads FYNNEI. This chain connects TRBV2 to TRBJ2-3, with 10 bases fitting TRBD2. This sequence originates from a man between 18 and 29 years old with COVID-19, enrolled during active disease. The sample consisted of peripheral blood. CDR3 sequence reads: CASSLLAGAPHTQYF. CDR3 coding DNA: TGTGCCAGCAGTCTTCTAGCGGGAGCTCCCCATACGCAGTATTTT.